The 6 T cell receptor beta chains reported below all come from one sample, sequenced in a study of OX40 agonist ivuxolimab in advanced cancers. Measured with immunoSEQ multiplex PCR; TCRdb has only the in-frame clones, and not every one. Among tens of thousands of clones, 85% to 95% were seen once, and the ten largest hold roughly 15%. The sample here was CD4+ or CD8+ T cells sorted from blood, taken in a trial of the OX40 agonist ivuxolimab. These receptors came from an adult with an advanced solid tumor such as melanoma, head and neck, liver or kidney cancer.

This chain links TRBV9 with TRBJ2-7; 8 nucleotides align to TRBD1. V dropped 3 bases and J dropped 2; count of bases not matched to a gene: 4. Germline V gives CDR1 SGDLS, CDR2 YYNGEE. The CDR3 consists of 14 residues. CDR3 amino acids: CASSDGQGAYEQYF. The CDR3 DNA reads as TGTGCCAGCAGCGATGGACAGGGCGCCTACGAGCAGTACTTC.

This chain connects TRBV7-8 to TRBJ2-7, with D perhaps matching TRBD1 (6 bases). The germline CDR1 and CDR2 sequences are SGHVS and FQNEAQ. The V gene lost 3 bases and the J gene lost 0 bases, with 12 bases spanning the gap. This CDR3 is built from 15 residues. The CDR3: CASSFADRPSYEQYF. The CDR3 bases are TGTGCCAGCAGCTTCGCGGACAGACCCTCCTACGAGCAGTACTTC.

Here the CDR3 DNA reads TGTGCCAGCAGCTTCACCGGGACATCCTACGAGCAGTACTTC. As protein: CASSFTGTSYEQYF. The gene calls are TRBV28 and TRBJ2-7; tentative D call: TRBD1 (6 bases). CDR3 length: 14 residues. The germline V and J ends were trimmed by 6 bases and 1 base, with 13 bases remaining between them. CDR1 and CDR2 (germline): MDHEN, SYDVKM.

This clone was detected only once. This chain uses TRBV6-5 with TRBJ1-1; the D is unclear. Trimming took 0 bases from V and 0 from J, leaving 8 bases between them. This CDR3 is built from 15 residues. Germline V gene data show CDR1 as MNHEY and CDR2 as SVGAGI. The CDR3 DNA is TGTGCCAGCAGTTACTCGAAGGTCATGAACACTGAAGCTTTCTTT. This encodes CASSYSKVMNTEAFF.

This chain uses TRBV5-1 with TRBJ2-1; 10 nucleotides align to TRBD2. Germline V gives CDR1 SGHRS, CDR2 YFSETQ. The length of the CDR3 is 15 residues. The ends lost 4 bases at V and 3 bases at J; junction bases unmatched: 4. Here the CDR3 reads CASSQPSGGYNEQFF. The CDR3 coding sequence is TGCGCCAGCAGCCAACCTAGCGGGGGCTACAATGAGCAGTTCTTC.

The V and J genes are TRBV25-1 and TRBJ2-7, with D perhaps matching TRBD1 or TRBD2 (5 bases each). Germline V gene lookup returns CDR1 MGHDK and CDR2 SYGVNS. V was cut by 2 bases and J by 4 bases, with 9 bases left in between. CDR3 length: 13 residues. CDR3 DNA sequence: TGTGCCAGCAGTGAAGTGGGGGTGTACGAGCAGTACTTC. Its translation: CASSEVGVYEQYF.